These 19 T cell receptor beta chains were sequenced from one sample in a study of blood T cells in healthy people across ages (dated by TCRdb to between 2014 and 2017). The library was obtained by 5' RACE. The sequencer listed for this sample is Illumina HiSeq 2500. A second PCR of 7 to 11 cycles was performed with a sample-barcoded 5' primer and a J-beta primer mix. The public sequencing data were trimmed at Q25 with fastp and processed into clonotypes with MiXCR by TCRdb, which kept only in-frame beta chains. Here each entry gathers all rows of one CDR3 protein and keeps the most common genes and DNA. The sample profile shows some 1.6 million distinct CDR3 sequences; about 31% of them were found once. The ten largest clones capture about 11% of the sample. The material sequenced was blood. These receptors were collected from a woman in her twenties or thirties in good health.

Regarding this clonotype: A read error may produce the germline difference seen at one junction end. V is TRBV12-3 or TRBV12-4 and J is TRBJ1-4; 8 positions match TRBD1. There are 14 residues in the CDR3. In DNA, the CDR3 is TGTACCAGCAGTCATACAGGGGGGAGTGAAAAACCGTTTTTT. Protein product: CTSSHTGGSEKPFF.

The gene calls are TRBV24-1 and TRBJ2-1; TRBD1 is a possible D gene (6 bases). The CDR3 totals 16 residues. V lost 7 bases and J 2 bases, leaving 17 bases between the germline ends. In germline, CDR1 is KGHDR, CDR2 SFDVKD. CDR3 bases: TGTGCCACCAGCGATCATAAAGGGGACACCTACAATGAGCAGTTCTTC. Amino acid sequence: CATSDHKGDTYNEQFF.

The chain has TRBV7-3 and TRBJ1-2; the match to TRBD1 covers 9 bases. CDR1 SGHTA and CDR2 FQGTGA come from the germline V gene. Trimming at V came to 5 bases and at J to 2 bases, leaving 9 bases not matched to a gene. The CDR3 is 16 residues long. The CDR3 region is CASSPGTGKRNYGYTF. The CDR3 DNA follows: TGTGCCAGCAGCCCCGGGACAGGGAAAAGAAACTATGGCTACACCTTC.

There are a few counts of this clonotype. J is TRBJ1-2 and V is TRBV7-9; D is possibly TRBD1 (5 bases). The V end lost 4 bases, the J end lost 2 bases, and 14 bases lay between the germline ends. Per germline, CDR1 SEHNR and CDR2 FQNEAQ (reference sequence). This CDR3 contains 15 residues. The CDR3 DNA follows: TGTGCCAGCAGCTACACGAGAGGGGCGAACTATGGCTACACCTTC. Translation gives CASSYTRGANYGYTF. Supplemented by reference TRBV7-9 and TRBJ1-2, the full variable domain reads DTGVSQNPRHKITKRGQNVTFRCDPISEHNRLYWYRQTLGQGPEFLTYFQNEAQLEKSRLLSDRFSAERPKGSFSTLEIQRTEQGDSAMYLCASSYTRGANYGYTFGSGTRLTVV.

The table lists this clonotype with a few counts. V usage is TRBV7-7 and J usage is TRBJ2-3; 7 bases are a match to TRBD2. CDR1 is SSHAT and CDR2 is FNYEAQ in the germline V gene (reference sequence). The CDR3 runs to 14 residues. V was clipped by 2 bases and J by 5 bases; unmatched bases: 4. The CDR3 DNA follows: TGTGCCAGCAGCTTATCCGGGAGGCTAGATACGCAGTATTTT. This translates into CASSLSGRLDTQYF.

In this sample, this clonotype turned up many times. The chain employs TRBV7-9 and TRBJ2-1; D gene ambiguous. CDR1 is SEHNR and CDR2 is FQNEAQ in the germline V gene (reference sequence). Trimming stripped 6 bases from V and 6 bases from J, with 6 bases between. The CDR3 has 11 residues. CDR3 in amino acids: CASSHRNEQFF. The CDR3 DNA sequence: TGTGCCAGCAGTCACCGCAATGAGCAGTTCTTC.

Only a few counts were recorded for this clonotype. The gene calls are TRBV28 and TRBJ1-2; a possible D gene is TRBD1 (5 bases). V was shortened by 4 bases and J by 0 bases, with 18 bases between the two germline ends. This CDR3 comprises 17 residues. CDR1 MDHEN and CDR2 SYDVKM come from the germline V gene. The DNA of the CDR3 is TGTGCCAGCAGTTCGACGATGGGGACGGCCGCTAACTATGGCTACACCTTC. Its protein is CASSSTMGTAANYGYTF.

CDR3 nucleotides: TGTGCCAGCAGTTTAATCGGACTAGCGGACTACGAGCAGTACTTC. It encodes CASSLIGLADYEQYF. J is TRBJ2-7 and V is TRBV28; TRBD2 aligns across 10 bases. Germline CDR1 MDHEN, CDR2 SYDVKM. The CDR3 loop spans 15 amino acids. The V and J ends lost 2 bases and 3 bases, in that order; junction bases with no gene match: 4.

This chain links TRBV6-5 with TRBJ2-3; 13 nucleotides agree with TRBD2. The germline V gene has CDR1 MNHEY and CDR2 SVGAGI. This CDR3 comprises 15 residues. V dropped 7 bases and J dropped 0; count of bases not matched to a gene: 1. This CDR3 reads CASTTSGGSTDTQYF. DNA for the CDR3: TGTGCCAGCACGACTAGCGGGGGGAGCACAGATACGCAGTATTTT.

The rearrangement uses TRBV14 and TRBJ2-1; possible D gene TRBD2, 5 bases. CDR1 and CDR2 from the germline V gene are SGHDN and FVKESK. The CDR3 loop spans 16 amino acids. V was clipped by 3 bases and J by 7 bases, with 19 bases between them. CDR3 protein: CASSQVLIGGTNEQFF. DNA of the CDR3: TGTGCCAGCAGCCAGGTCCTTATAGGAGGAACGAATGAGCAGTTCTTC.

This clonotype has at least ten counts. The chain is built from TRBV4-1 and TRBJ2-7; 7 bases align to TRBD2. The germline gives CDR1 MGHRA, CDR2 YSYEKL. The CDR3 runs to 14 residues. J gave up 6 bases and V 2 bases, and 7 bases lay outside the gene matches. The CDR3 spells CASSQTSVVGEQYF. CDR3 nucleotide sequence: TGCGCCAGCAGCCAAACTAGCGTAGTCGGCGAGCAGTACTTC.

This chain links TRBV6-6 with TRBJ2-7, with D hard to call. The V gene's germline CDR1 is MNHNY and CDR2 SVGAGI (reference sequence). Trimming shortened V by 5 bases and J by 0 bases, and 11 bases separated the two germline ends. CDR3 length: 14 amino acids. CDR3 sequence reads: CASSPWTDSYEQYF. CDR3 nucleotides: TGTGCCAGCAGTCCCTGGACGGACTCCTACGAGCAGTACTTC.

CDR3 in DNA: TGTGCCAGCAGTTTAAGCCTAGCGGGCGTCTACAATGAGCAGTTCTTC. Encoded protein: CASSLSLAGVYNEQFF. The chain joins TRBV12-3 or TRBV12-4 to TRBJ2-1; 8 bases line up with TRBD2. The CDR3 is 16 residues long. Unmatched junction bases numbered 6, after V lost 2 bases and J lost 3 bases.

This clonotype was counted a single time. J is TRBJ2-3 and V is TRBV7-3; 8 bases fit TRBD2. There are 15 residues in the CDR3. Trimming removed 4 bases from V and 2 bases from J; junction bases left unmatched: 5. Germline CDR1 reads SGHTA; CDR2 reads FQGTGA. CDR3 in DNA: TGTGCCAGCAGCTCAGCTAGCGGGTTCACAGATACGCAGTATTTT. Amino acids: CASSSASGFTDTQYF. Full variable domain (rest looked up from reference TRBV7-3 and TRBJ2-3): GAGVSQTPSNKVTEKGKYVELRCDPISGHTALYWYRQSLGQGPEFLIYFQGTGAADDSGLPNDRFFAVRPEGSVSTLKIQRTERGDSAVYLCASSSASGFTDTQYFGPGTRLTVL.

The chain links TRBV29-1 to TRBJ1-2; 8 nucleotides match TRBD1. The CDR3 extends over 15 amino acids. Germline V CDR1 and CDR2: SQVTM, ANQGSEA. V gave up 0 bases and J gave up 2 bases; unmatched junction bases: 5. The CDR3 DNA sequence: TGCAGCGTTGAAGAGAGGGGACAGGCGAACTATGGCTACACCTTC. This translates into CSVEERGQANYGYTF. The whole variable domain, remainder taken from reference TRBV29-1 and TRBJ1-2, is SAVISQKPSRDICQRGTSLTIQCQVDSQVTMMFWYRQQPGQSLTLIATANQGSEATYESGFVIDKFPISRPNLTFSTLTVSNMSPEDSSIYLCSVEERGQANYGYTFGSGTRLTVV.

This clonotype was seen only a few times. The chain is built from TRBV3-1 and TRBJ2-7; D may be TRBD2 (6 bases). Trimming removed 7 bases at V and 6 bases at J, with 19 bases between. This CDR3 has 14 residues. Germline CDR1 is LGHDT and CDR2 is YNNKEL (reference sequence). CDR3 region: CASTPGLTTFEQYF. The CDR3 coding sequence is TGTGCCAGCACCCCCGGACTAACGACCTTCGAGCAGTACTTC.

A few counts support this clonotype. The CDR3 nucleotides are TGTGCCAGCAGTCGGGGGACTAGCAAATCCACAGATACGCAGTATTTT. This sequence encodes CASSRGTSKSTDTQYF. The chain employs TRBV12-3 or TRBV12-4 and TRBJ2-3; 9 nucleotides line up with TRBD2. Trimming cost V 5 bases and J 2 bases; bases outside gene matches: 8. The CDR3 is made up of 16 amino acids.

The chain uses TRBV4-2 and TRBJ2-5; 7 bases map to TRBD2. The germline gives CDR1 LGHNA, CDR2 YNFKEQ. J was trimmed by 5 bases and V by 0 bases; bases with no gene match: 9. The CDR3 consists of 16 residues. The DNA for the CDR3 is TGTGCCAGCAGCCAAGAATCTGGGCGGGGAGGGGAGACCCAGTACTTC. Translated: CASSQESGRGGETQYF.

To note about this clonotype: This may be a read error, as it is one base from a much larger clone. The rearrangement links TRBV6-6 to TRBJ1-2; D gene unclear. The germline gives CDR1 MNHNY, CDR2 SVGAGI (reference sequence). Trimming shortened V by 8 bases and J by 1 base, and 17 bases separated the two germline ends. The CDR3 sequence is 15 residues long. CDR3 residues: CASLKLRSNNYGYTF. The CDR3 DNA reads as TGTGCCAGCCTAAAACTCCGGTCAAATAACTATGGCTACACCTTC.